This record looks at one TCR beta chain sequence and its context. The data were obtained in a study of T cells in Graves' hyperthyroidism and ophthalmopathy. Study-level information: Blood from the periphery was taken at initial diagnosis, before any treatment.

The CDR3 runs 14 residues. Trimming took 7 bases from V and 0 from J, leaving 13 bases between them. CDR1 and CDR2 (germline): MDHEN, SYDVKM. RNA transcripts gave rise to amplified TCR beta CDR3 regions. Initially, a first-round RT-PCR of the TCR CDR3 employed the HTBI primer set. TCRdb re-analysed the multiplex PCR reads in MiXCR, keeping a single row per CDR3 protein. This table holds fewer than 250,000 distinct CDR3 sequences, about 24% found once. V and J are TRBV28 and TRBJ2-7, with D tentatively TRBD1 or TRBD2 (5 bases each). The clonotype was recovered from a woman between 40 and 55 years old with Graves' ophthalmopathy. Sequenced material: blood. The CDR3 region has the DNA TGTGCCAGCAATCTGTCTGGGGGCTCCTACGAGCAGTACTTC. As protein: CASNLSGGSYEQYF.